This entry lists 13 T cell receptor beta chains sequenced from one sample in a study of shared T cell receptors in the human thymus. Assay used: immunoSEQ multiplex PCR; TCRdb lists only in-frame clones, some missing. The sample lists hundreds of thousands of clones; approximately 80% were seen once. These data also formed part of another study, on human thymus T cells.

Input material: thymocytes. The source is a boy in the first two years of life with a congenital heart defect.

This chain joins TRBV4-2 and TRBJ1-5, with D perhaps TRBD1 (6 bases). The CDR3 has 17 amino acids. Looked up from germline, CDR1 is LGHNA and CDR2 is YNFKEQ. The V end lost 0 bases, the J end lost 7 bases, and 19 bases lay between the germline ends. CDR3 DNA: TGTGCCAGCAGCCAAGATGGGGGCAGGGGAATGGAACAGCCCCAGCATTTT. Protein product: CASSQDGGRGMEQPQHF.

This sequence joins TRBV11-3 and TRBJ2-7, with D perhaps TRBD1 (6 bases). Germline assignment: CDR1 SGHNT and CDR2 YENEEA. With 3 bases removed from V and 2 bases from J, the gap between germline ends came to 14 bases. This CDR3 is 15 amino acids long. The CDR3 protein is CASSFTRDTTYEQYF. DNA of the CDR3: TGTGCCAGCAGCTTTACCCGGGACACCACCTACGAGCAGTACTTC.

This clone was found once. The chain employs TRBV27 and TRBJ2-7; 14 bases agree with TRBD2. V lost 6 bases to trimming and J lost 1 base; unmatched junction nucleotides: 11. The germline V gene has CDR1 MNHEY and CDR2 SMNVEV (reference sequence). The CDR3 has 18 amino acids. CDR3 in amino acids: CASSTRTSGRSGSYEQYF. For the CDR3, the DNA is TGTGCCAGCAGCACCCGGACTAGCGGGAGGAGTGGGTCCTACGAGCAGTACTTC.

The chain employs TRBV2 and TRBJ2-7; TRBD2 matches 7 bases. Trimming removed 1 base from V and 5 bases from J; junction bases left unmatched: 20. This CDR3 spans 19 amino acids. Germline lookup yields CDR1 SNHLY and CDR2 FYNNEI. The chain's CDR3 is CASSEVLGFREGPPHEQYF. DNA of the CDR3: TGTGCCAGCAGTGAAGTTTTGGGGTTCAGGGAGGGCCCTCCACACGAGCAGTACTTC.

This chain uses TRBV11-2 with TRBJ2-2, with D hard to call. The germline gives CDR1 SGHAT, CDR2 FQNNGV. This CDR3 has 11 residues. Trimming cost V 11 bases and J 1 base, with 5 bases left between them. CDR3 nucleotide sequence: TGTGCCGGCCAGAACACCGGGGAGCTGTTTTTT. It translates to CAGQNTGELFF.

This clone was seen only once. The chain recombines TRBV7-2 with TRBJ1-1; no clear D gene. The germline V gene encodes CDR1 SGHTA and CDR2 FQGNSA. The CDR3 consists of 15 residues. V was shortened by 5 bases and J by 7 bases, with 20 bases between the two germline ends. The CDR3 sequence: CASSKGREGKREAFF. The CDR3 nucleotides are TGTGCCAGCAGCAAAGGGAGGGAAGGCAAGCGTGAAGCTTTCTTT.

J is TRBJ2-1 and V is TRBV30, with 14 bases that match TRBD2. Germline CDR1 reads GTSNPN; CDR2 reads SVGIG (reference sequence). V was clipped by 3 bases and J by 10 bases; unmatched bases: 17. This CDR3 region has 18 residues. For the CDR3, the DNA is TGTGCCTGGAGGGCTCTCCGACTAGCGGGAGGGCCGGGGGGGGAGCAGTTCTTC. Its translation is CAWRALRLAGGPGGEQFF.

This clone was detected a few times. V is TRBV6-1 and J is TRBJ1-3, with 7 positions matching TRBD1. Germline loops: CDR1 MNHNS, CDR2 SASEGT. CDR3 size: 15 residues. The J segment lost 3 bases and the V segment lost 4 bases, leaving 6 bases of the junction unmatched. CDR3 DNA: TGTGCCAGCAGTGGACAGGGAAGGAGTGGAAACACCATATATTTT. Its translation: CASSGQGRSGNTIYF.

The chain carries TRBV30 and TRBJ2-3; D possibly corresponds to TRBD2 (6 bases). The germline gives CDR1 GTSNPN, CDR2 SVGIG (reference sequence). This CDR3 contains 17 residues. Trimming cost V 3 bases and J 0 bases, with 19 bases left between them. This chain's CDR3 is CAWRGPSGRTSTDTQYF. For the CDR3, the DNA is TGTGCCTGGAGAGGACCCAGCGGGCGTACTAGCACAGATACGCAGTATTTT.

The J gene is TRBJ1-2, the V gene TRBV28; 9 bases fit TRBD1. Germline V gene data show CDR1 as MDHEN and CDR2 as SYDVKM. This CDR3 contains 14 residues. The V gene end was trimmed by 4 bases and the J gene end by 7 bases; junction bases not matched to a gene: 7. CDR3 region: CASSSDRGKGGYTF. CDR3 in DNA: TGTGCCAGCAGTTCGGACAGGGGCAAGGGTGGCTACACCTTC.

This CDR3 is CASSLRSGANVLTF. DNA of the CDR3: TGTGCCAGCAGCTTACGGTCTGGGGCCAACGTCCTGACTTTC. The J gene is TRBJ2-6, the V gene TRBV7-2; D is ambiguous. V lost 2 bases to trimming and J lost 1 base, with 3 bases between them. This CDR3 comprises 14 residues. Germline assignment: CDR1 SGHTA and CDR2 FQGNSA.

V usage is TRBV7-9 and J usage is TRBJ1-6; 7 bases map to TRBD1. Germline CDR1 SEHNR, CDR2 FQNEAQ (reference sequence). The CDR3 has 16 amino acids. J lost 7 bases, V lost 1 base, and 7 bases had no gene match. This CDR3 reads CASSLVTTGYNSPLHF. The CDR3 DNA sequence: TGTGCCAGCAGCTTAGTGACGACAGGGTACAATTCACCCCTCCACTTT.

V and J are TRBV30 and TRBJ1-5; D not resolved. The CDR3 has 16 amino acids. Trimming left V 6 bases short and J 0 bases short, with 18 bases between. Germline values: CDR1 GTSNPN, CDR2 SVGIG (reference sequence). CDR3: CACVRGGKDSNQPQHF. The CDR3 DNA is TGTGCCTGCGTCCGAGGAGGGAAAGATAGCAATCAGCCCCAGCATTTT.